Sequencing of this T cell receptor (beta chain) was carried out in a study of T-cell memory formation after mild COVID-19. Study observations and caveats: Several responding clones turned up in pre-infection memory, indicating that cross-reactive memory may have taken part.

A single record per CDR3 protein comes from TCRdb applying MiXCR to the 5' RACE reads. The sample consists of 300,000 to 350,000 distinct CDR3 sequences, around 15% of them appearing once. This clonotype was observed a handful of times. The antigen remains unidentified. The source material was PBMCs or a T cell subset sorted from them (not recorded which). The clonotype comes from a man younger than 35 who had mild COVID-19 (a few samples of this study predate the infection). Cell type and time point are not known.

The chain's CDR3 is CASSLDGTALTDTQYF. DNA for the CDR3: TGTGCCAGCAGTTTAGACGGGACAGCCCTCACAGATACGCAGTATTTT. The rearrangement joins TRBV12-3 or TRBV12-4 to TRBJ2-3; 7 bases align to TRBD1. This CDR3 contains 16 residues. Trimming took 1 base from V and 2 from J; bases not matched to a gene: 6.